This TCR beta chain was sequenced in a study of identical twins. Study-level results: Insertions ran lower in abundant cord blood beta clonotypes, though not in memory repertoires.

Using its own MiXCR run on the 5' RACE reads, TCRdb lists one record per CDR3 protein. The sample has 640,000 or so distinct CDR3 sequences, 6.1% seen once. This clonotype was found many times. Its specificity is unknown. The V gene lost 1 base and the J gene lost 0 bases, with 2 bases spanning the gap. CDR1 and CDR2 (germline): SGHAT, FQNNGV. This CDR3 has 13 residues. The chain carries TRBV11-2 and TRBJ2-3; the D is unclear. The sequence was obtained from a man between 18 and 29 years old in good health. The sequencing input was naive T cells sorted from blood. In nucleotides, the CDR3 is TGTGCCAGCAGCTTAGTTAGCACAGATACGCAGTATTTT. The encoded protein is CASSLVSTDTQYF. The whole variable domain, filled in from reference TRBV11-2 and TRBJ2-3, reads EAGVAQSPRYKIIEKRQSVAFWCNPISGHATLYWYQQILGQGPKLLIQFQNNGVVDDSQLPKDRFSAERLKGVDSTLKIQPAKLEDSAVYLCASSLVSTDTQYFGPGTRLTVL.